The present entry profiles one T cell receptor (beta chain) with its context. CDR3 length: 16 amino acids. Germline-derived CDR1 and CDR2 are SGHRS and YFSETQ. The sample is drawn from a study of T cells expressing NK-cell markers. Each CDR3 protein gets one entry in TCRdb, which reprocessed the 5' RACE reads and gives no DNA. Reported are about 460,000 distinct CDR3 sequences; the ten largest clones contain roughly 1.4%. The chain is built from TRBV5-1 and TRBJ2-1; TCRdb indicates TRBD2, and absent DNA this call remains unverified. The TCR comes from a woman between 50 and 59 years old in good health. The material sequenced was blood T cells: a sorted CD56 or NKG2C T cell subset, CD4+ or CD8+ T cells, or bulk PBMC T cells (not recorded which). This CDR3 reads CASSYPGTSGKSEQFF.